This T cell receptor (beta chain) was identified during a study of cytomegalovirus exposure and HLA in healthy donors. Study conclusions and caveats: Specific recognition of CMV antigens was confirmed in vitro for a few chains (all CMV-associated). The study designated around 150 TCR beta chains cytomegalovirus-associated. Later on, a genetic analysis was performed. It linked a missense variant in DCLRE1C with V- and J-gene trimming of TCR beta.

Germline V CDR1 and CDR2: KGHSH, LQKENI. The length of the CDR3 is 17 residues. The ends lost 2 bases at V and 7 bases at J; junction bases unmatched: 11. Turning to this clone: Its antigen remains unknown.

It was with 60 Vbeta and 13 Jbeta primers that the PCR ran. Data came from immunoSEQ multiplex PCR; TCRdb stores just in-frame clones and leaves some out. In the table there are 170,000 or so clones, 75% to 85% of which are singletons. The sample taken for sequencing was PBMCs. This clonotype was sampled from a young man in good health and CMV-seropositive. This chain joins TRBV18 and TRBJ1-6; 7 bases fit TRBD1. The CDR3 coding sequence is TGTGCCAGCTCACCAGGGACAGCGACTCCTGCGAATTCACCCCTCCACTTT. This gives the protein CASSPGTATPANSPLHF.